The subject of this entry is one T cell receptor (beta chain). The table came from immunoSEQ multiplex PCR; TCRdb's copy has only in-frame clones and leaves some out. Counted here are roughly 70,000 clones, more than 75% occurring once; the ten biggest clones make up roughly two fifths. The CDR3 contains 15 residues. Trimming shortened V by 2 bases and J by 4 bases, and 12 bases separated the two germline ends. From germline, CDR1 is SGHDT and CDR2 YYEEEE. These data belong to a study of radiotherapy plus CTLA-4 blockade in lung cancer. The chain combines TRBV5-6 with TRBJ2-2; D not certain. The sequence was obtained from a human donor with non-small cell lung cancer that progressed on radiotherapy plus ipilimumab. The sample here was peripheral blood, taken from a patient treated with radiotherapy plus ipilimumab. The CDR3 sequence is CASSFSPSSTGELFF. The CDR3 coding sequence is TGTGCCAGCAGCTTTTCCCCATCGTCCACCGGGGAGCTGTTTTTT.